This T cell receptor (beta chain) was identified in a study of OX40 agonist ivuxolimab in advanced cancers. The CDR3 has 17 amino acids. V was shortened by 6 bases and J by 4 bases, with 19 bases between the two germline ends. CDR1 is SGHAT, CDR2 FQNNGV, per germline. The table came from immunoSEQ multiplex PCR; TCRdb's copy has only in-frame clones and leaves some out. The sample has around 58,000 clones; 75% to 90% are singletons. The sequence came from an adult with an advanced solid tumor such as melanoma, head and neck, liver or kidney cancer. The V call is TRBV11-2, the J call TRBJ2-6; D is perhaps TRBD1 (6 bases). The sample consisted of CD4+ or CD8+ T cells sorted from blood, taken in a trial of the OX40 agonist ivuxolimab. The CDR3: CASSLDSSFVGANVLTF. The CDR3 DNA reads as TGTGCCAGCAGTCTGGACAGCTCGTTTGTAGGGGCCAACGTCCTGACTTTC.